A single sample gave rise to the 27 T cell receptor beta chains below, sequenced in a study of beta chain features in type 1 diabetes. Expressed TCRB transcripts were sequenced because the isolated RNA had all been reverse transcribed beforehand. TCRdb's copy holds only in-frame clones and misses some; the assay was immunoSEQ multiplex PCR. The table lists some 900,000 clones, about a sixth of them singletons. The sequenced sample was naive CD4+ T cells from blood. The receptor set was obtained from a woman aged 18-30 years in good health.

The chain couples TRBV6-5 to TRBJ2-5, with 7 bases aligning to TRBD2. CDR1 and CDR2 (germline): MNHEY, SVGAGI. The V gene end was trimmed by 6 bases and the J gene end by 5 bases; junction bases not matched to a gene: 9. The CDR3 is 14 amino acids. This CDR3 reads CASRGGSVRETQYF. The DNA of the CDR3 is TGTGCCAGCAGAGGCGGGAGCGTCCGGGAGACCCAGTACTTC.

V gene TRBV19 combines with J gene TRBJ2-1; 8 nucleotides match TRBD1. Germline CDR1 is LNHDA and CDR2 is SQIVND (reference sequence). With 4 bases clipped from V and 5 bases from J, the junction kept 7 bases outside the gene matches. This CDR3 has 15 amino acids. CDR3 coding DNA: TGTGCCAGTAGTACAAGACAGGGGAGGAACAATGAGCAGTTCTTC. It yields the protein CASSTRQGRNNEQFF.

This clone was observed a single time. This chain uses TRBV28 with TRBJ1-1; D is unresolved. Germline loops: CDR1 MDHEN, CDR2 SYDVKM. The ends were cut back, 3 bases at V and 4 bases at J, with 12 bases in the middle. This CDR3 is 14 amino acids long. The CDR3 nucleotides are TGTGCCAGCAGTTTTTCCCATCAGCGCACTGAAGCTTTCTTT. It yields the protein CASSFSHQRTEAFF.

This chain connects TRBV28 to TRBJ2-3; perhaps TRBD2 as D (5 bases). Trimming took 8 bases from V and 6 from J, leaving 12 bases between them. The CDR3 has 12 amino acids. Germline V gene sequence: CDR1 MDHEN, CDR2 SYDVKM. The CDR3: CASDHRGDTQYF. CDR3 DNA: TGTGCCAGCGATCACAGAGGGGATACGCAGTATTTT.

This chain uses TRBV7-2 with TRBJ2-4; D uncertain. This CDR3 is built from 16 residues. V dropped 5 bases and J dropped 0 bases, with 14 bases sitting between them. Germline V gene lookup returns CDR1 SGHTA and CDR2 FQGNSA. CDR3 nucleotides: TGTGCCAGCAGCCATCCCGGGCTGTTAGCCAAAAACATTCAGTACTTC. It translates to CASSHPGLLAKNIQYF.

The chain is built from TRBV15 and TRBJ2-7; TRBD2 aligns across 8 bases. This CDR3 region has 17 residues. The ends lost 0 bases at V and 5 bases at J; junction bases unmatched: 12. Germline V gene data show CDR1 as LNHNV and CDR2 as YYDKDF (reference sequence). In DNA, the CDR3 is TGTGCCACCAGCAGAGATATAGGTGTAGCGGGAAGCGACGAGCAGTACTTC. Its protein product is CATSRDIGVAGSDEQYF.

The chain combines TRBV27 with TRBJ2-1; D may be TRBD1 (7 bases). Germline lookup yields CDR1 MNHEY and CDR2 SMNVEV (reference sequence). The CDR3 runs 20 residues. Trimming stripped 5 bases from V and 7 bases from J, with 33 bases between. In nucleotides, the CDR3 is TGTGCCAGCAGTCCGCTCAGAGCTATCAGGGGGGAGGTCCGGACAAATGAGCAGTTCTTC. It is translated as CASSPLRAIRGEVRTNEQFF.

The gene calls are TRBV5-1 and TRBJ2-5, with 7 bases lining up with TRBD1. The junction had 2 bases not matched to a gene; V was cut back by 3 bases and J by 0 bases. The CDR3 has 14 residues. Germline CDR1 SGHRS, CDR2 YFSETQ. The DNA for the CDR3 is TGCGCCAGCAGCTCCGGGACAGACCAAGAGACCCAGTACTTC. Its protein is CASSSGTDQETQYF.

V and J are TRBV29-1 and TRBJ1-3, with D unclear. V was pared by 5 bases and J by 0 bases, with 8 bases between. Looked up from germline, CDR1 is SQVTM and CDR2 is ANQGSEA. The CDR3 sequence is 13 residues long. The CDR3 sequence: CSVQSGSGNTIYF. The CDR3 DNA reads TGCAGCGTTCAATCCGGCTCTGGAAACACCATATATTTT.

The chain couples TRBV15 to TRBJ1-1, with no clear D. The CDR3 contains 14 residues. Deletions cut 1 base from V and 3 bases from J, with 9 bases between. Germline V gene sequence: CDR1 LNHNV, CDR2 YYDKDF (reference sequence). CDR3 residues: CATSRGGIHTEAFF. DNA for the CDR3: TGTGCCACCAGCAGAGGGGGTATACACACTGAAGCTTTCTTT.

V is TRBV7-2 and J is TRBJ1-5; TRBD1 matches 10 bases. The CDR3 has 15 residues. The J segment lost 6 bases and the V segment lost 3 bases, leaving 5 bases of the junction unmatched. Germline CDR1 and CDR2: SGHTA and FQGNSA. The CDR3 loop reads CASSFGQGGTQPQHF. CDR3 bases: TGTGCCAGCAGCTTTGGACAGGGGGGGACTCAGCCCCAGCATTTT.

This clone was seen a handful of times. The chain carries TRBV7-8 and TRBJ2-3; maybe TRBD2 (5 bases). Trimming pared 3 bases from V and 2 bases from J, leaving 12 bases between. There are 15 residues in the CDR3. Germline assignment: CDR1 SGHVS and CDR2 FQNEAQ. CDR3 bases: TGTGCCAGCAGCTTCTCAGCGGCCTACACAGATACGCAGTATTTT. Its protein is CASSFSAAYTDTQYF.

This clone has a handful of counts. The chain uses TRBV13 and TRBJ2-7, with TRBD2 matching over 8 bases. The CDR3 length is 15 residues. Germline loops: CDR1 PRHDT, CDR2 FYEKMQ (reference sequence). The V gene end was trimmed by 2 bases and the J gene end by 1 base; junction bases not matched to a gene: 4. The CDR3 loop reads CASSLWREASYEQYF. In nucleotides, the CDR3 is TGTGCCAGCAGCTTATGGCGGGAGGCATCCTACGAGCAGTACTTC. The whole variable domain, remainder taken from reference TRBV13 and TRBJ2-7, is AAGVIQSPRHLIKEKRETATLKCYPIPRHDTVYWYQQGPGQDPQFLISFYEKMQSDKGSIPDRFSAQQFSDYHSELNMSSLELGDSALYFCASSLWREASYEQYFGPGTRLTVT.

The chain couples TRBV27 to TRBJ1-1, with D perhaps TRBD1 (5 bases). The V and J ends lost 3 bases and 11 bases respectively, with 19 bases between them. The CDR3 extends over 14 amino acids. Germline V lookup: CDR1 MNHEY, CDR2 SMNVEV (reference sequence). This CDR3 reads CASSFRGHPKGAFF. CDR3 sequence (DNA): TGTGCCAGCAGTTTCCGGGGCCACCCGAAGGGGGCTTTCTTT.

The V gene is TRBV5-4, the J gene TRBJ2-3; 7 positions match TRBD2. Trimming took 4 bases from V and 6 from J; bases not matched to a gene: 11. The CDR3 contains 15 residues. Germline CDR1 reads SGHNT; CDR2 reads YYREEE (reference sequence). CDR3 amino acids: CASSTRAGPSDTQYF. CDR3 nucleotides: TGTGCCAGCAGCACCAGAGCGGGGCCTTCGGATACGCAGTATTTT.

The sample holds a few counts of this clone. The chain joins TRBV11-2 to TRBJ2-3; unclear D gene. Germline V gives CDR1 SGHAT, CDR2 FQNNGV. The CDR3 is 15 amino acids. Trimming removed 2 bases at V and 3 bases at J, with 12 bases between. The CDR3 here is CASSLWAEGTDTQYF. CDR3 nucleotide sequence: TGTGCCAGCAGCTTATGGGCGGAAGGGACAGATACGCAGTATTTT.

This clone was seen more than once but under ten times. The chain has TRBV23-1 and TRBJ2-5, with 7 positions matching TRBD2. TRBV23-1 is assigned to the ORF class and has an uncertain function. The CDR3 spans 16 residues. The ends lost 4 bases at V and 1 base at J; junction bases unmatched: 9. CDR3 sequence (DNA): TGCGCCAGCAGTCCCCCCTACCTAGCGGTCCAAGAGACCCAGTACTTC. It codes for CASSPPYLAVQETQYF.

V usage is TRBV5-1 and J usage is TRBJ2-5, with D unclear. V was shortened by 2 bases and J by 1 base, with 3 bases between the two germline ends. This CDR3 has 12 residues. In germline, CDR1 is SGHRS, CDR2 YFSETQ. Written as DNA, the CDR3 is TGCGCCAGCAGCTTTACCCAAGAGACCCAGTACTTC. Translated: CASSFTQETQYF.

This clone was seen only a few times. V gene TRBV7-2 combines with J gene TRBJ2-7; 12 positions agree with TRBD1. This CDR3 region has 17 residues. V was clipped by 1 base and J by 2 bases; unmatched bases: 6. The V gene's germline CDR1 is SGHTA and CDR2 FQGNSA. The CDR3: CASSLDGGTGGTYEQYF. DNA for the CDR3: TGTGCCAGCAGCTTAGATGGTGGGACAGGGGGCACCTACGAGCAGTACTTC.

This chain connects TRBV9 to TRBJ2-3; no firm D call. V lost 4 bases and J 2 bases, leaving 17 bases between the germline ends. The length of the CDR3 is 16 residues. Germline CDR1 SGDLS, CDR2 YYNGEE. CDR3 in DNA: TGTGCCAGCAGCTTTTTAGGTTCGGCGTACACAGATACGCAGTATTTT. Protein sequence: CASSFLGSAYTDTQYF. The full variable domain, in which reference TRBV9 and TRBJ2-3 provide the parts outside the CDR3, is DSGVTQTPKHLITATGQRVTLRCSPRSGDLSVYWYQQSLDQGLQFLIQYYNGEERAKGNILERFSAQQFPDLHSELNLSSLELGDSALYFCASSFLGSAYTDTQYFGPGTRLTVL.

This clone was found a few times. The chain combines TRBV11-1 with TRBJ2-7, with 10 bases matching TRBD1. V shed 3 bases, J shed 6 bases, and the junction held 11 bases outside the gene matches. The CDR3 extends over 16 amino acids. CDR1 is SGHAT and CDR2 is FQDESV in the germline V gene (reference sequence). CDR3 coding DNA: TGTGCCAGCAGCTTTATAATCGGGACAGGGGCGAGCGAGCAGTACTTC. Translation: CASSFIIGTGASEQYF.

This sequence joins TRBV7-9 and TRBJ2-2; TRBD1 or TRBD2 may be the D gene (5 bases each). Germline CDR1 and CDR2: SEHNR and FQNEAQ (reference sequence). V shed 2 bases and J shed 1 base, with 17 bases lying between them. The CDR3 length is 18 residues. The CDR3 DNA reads TGTGCCAGCAGCTTAAGAAAACCCGGGACCAGGAACACCGGGGAGCTGTTTTTT. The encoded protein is CASSLRKPGTRNTGELFF.

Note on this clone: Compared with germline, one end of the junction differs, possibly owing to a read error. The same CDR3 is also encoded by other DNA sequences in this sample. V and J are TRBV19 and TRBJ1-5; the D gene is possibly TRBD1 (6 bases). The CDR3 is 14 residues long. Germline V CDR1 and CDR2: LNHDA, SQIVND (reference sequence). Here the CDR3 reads CASSIDRDNQPQHF. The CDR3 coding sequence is TGTGCCAGTAGTATAGATCGGGACAATCAACCCCAGCATTTT. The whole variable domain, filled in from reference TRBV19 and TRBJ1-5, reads DGGITQSPKYLFRKEGQNVTLSCEQNLNHDAMYWYRQDPGQGLRLIYYSQIVNDFQKGDIAEGYSVSREKKESFPLTVTSAQKNPTAFYLCASSIDRDNQPQHFGDGTRLSIL.

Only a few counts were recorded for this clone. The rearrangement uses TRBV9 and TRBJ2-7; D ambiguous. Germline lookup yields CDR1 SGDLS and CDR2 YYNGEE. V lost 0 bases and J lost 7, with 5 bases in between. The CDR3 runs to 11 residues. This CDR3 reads CASSVAKEQYF. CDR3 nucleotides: TGTGCCAGCAGCGTAGCTAAAGAGCAGTACTTC. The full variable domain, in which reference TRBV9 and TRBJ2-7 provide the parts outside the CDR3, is DSGVTQTPKHLITATGQRVTLRCSPRSGDLSVYWYQQSLDQGLQFLIQYYNGEERAKGNILERFSAQQFPDLHSELNLSSLELGDSALYFCASSVAKEQYFGPGTRLTVT.

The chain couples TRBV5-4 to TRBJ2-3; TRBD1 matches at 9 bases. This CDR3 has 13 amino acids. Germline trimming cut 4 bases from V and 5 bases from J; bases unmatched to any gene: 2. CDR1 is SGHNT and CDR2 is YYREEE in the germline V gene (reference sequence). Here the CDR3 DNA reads TGTGCCAGCAGCCGGGACAGGGAAGATACGCAGTATTTT. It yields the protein CASSRDREDTQYF.

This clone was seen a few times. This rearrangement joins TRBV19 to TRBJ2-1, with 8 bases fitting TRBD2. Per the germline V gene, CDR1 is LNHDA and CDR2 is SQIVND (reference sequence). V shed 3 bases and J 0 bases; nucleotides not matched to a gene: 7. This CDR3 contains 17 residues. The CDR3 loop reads CASSIQAGASSYNEQFF. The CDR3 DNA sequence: TGTGCCAGTAGTATCCAAGCGGGGGCGAGCTCCTACAATGAGCAGTTCTTC. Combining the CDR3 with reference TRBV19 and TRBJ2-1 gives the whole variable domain DGGITQSPKYLFRKEGQNVTLSCEQNLNHDAMYWYRQDPGQGLRLIYYSQIVNDFQKGDIAEGYSVSREKKESFPLTVTSAQKNPTAFYLCASSIQAGASSYNEQFFGPGTRLTVL.

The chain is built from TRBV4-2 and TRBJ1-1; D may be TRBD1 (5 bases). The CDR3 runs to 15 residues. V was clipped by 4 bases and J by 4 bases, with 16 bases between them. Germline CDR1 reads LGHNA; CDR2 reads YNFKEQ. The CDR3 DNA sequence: TGTGCCAGCAGCCTCGGGACTTTGCATGGCACTGAAGCTTTCTTT. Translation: CASSLGTLHGTEAFF.